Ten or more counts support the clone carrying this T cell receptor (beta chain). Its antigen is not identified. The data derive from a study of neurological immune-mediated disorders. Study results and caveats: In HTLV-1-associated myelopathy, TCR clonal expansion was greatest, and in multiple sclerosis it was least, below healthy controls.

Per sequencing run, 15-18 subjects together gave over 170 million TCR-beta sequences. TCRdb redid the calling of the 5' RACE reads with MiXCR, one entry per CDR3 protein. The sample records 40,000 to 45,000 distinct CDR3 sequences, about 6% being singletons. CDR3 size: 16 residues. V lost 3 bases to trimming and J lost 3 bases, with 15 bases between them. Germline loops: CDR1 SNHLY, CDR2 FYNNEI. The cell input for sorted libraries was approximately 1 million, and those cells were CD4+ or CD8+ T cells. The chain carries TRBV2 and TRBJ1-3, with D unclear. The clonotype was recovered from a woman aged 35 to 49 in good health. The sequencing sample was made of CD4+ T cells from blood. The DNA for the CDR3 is TGTGCCAGCAGTGACCCCCACGGCGGGGTTGGAAACACCATATATTTT. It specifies CASSDPHGGVGNTIYF.